This T cell receptor beta chain stems from a study of shared clonotypes between healthy human individuals. V trimming: 0 bases; J trimming: 2 bases; junction bases outside the gene matches: 3. This CDR3 is built from 15 residues. Per germline, CDR1 MNHEY and CDR2 SVGAGI. Turning to this clone: Within the sample, other DNA sequences also encode this same CDR3.

The authors divided CD4+ cells into CD45RA+ naive and CD45RA-negative memory subsets. The assay was immunoSEQ multiplex PCR, and TCRdb's table has in-frame clones only and misses some. Of approximately 2.5 million clones detected, about 92% appear once; the ten largest clones hold around 0.15%. The TCR originated in a man younger than 30 in good health. J is TRBJ2-7 and V is TRBV6-5, with 8 bases aligning to TRBD2. Sequencing input: naive CD4+ T cells sorted from blood. Subset given: CD45RA+ positively selected. In nucleotides, the CDR3 is TGTGCCAGCAGTTACTCAACTAGCGGAACCTACGAGCAGTACTTC. Its protein product is CASSYSTSGTYEQYF.